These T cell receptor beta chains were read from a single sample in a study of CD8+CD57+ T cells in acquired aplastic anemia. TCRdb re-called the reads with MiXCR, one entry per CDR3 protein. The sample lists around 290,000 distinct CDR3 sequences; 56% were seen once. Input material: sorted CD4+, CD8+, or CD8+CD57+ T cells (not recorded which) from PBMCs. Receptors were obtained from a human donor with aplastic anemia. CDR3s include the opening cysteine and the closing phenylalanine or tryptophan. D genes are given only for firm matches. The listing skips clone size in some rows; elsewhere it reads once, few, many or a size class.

CASSPFGLNQPQHF | TGTGCCAGCAGCCCATTCGGCCTGAATCAGCCCCAGCATTTT | TRBJ1-5 | few | TRBV7-2 | NA
CASSLDVYEQYF | TGCGCCAGCAGCTTGGACGTATACGAGCAGTACTTC | TRBJ2-7 | NA | TRBV7-9 | NA
CASSFRGSPDSGNTIYF | TGCGCCAGCAGCTTTCGAGGCAGTCCCGACTCTGGAAACACCATATATTTT | TRBJ1-3 | NA | TRBV5-1 | NA
CASGGQLSNEQFF | TGTGCCAGCGGCGGACAACTTTCCAATGAGCAGTTCTTC | TRBJ2-1 | NA | TRBV7-3 | NA
CASRLEKETQYF | TGTGCCAGCCGACTAGAAAAAGAGACCCAGTACTTC | TRBJ2-5 | many | TRBV19 | NA
CASSPGGAGANVLTF | TGTGCCAGCAGCCCAGGGGGGGCTGGGGCCAACGTCCTGACTTTC | TRBJ2-6 | NA | TRBV12-3/TRBV12-4 | NA
CASSLAQGASTDTQYF | TGTGCCAGCAGCTTGGCTCAGGGGGCTAGCACAGATACGCAGTATTTT | TRBJ2-3 | many | TRBV5-8 | TRBD1
CASSLLVNEQFF | TGTGCCAGCAGCTTACTGGTGAATGAGCAGTTCTTC | TRBJ2-1 | many | TRBV11-2 | NA
CSARDPKGDTQYF | TGCAGTGCTAGAGATCCGAAGGGAGATACGCAGTATTTT | TRBJ2-3 | NA | TRBV20-1 | NA
CASSLGLPSSGNTIYF | TGTGCCAGCAGCTTGGGACTTCCGAGCTCTGGAAACACCATATATTTT | TRBJ1-3 | NA | TRBV7-3 | NA